Listed below are T cell receptor beta chains from one sample, sequenced in a study of CXCR3-negative and CXCR3-positive naive CD8 T cells. Reanalyzing the 5' RACE reads, TCRdb keeps one entry per CDR3 protein, without DNA. Recorded here are tens of thousands of distinct CDR3 sequences; the top ten clones represent about a quarter. Sequencing was done on a sample of memory CD8+ T cells from blood. All receptors derive from a human donor in good health. Some clones in this sample may be carry-over from other donors' samples. CDR3s include the opening cysteine and the closing phenylalanine or tryptophan. The listing skips clone size in some rows; elsewhere it reads once, few, many or a size class.

clone_size: .
v_call: TRBV28
j_call: TRBJ2-7
cdr3_aa: CASRPLGLAGPHTHEQYF

clone_size: .
v_call: TRBV27
j_call: TRBJ2-7
cdr3_aa: CASSLRGYSSYEQYF

clone_size: .
v_call: TRBV7-9
j_call: TRBJ2-7
cdr3_aa: CASSFSGTGYNEQFF

clone_size: .
v_call: TRBV12-3/TRBV12-4
j_call: TRBJ1-1
cdr3_aa: CASSRWGDTEAFF

clone_size: .
v_call: TRBV29-1
j_call: TRBJ2-5
cdr3_aa: CSVEGRGKETQYF

clone_size: .
v_call: TRBV5-1
j_call: TRBJ1-1
cdr3_aa: CASSLVMDTEAFF

clone_size: .
v_call: TRBV20-1
j_call: TRBJ1-2
cdr3_aa: CSAVGEDGNYGYTF

clone_size: .
v_call: TRBV28
j_call: TRBJ2-7
cdr3_aa: CASADRARHEQYF

clone_size: .
v_call: TRBV11-3
j_call: TRBJ2-3
cdr3_aa: CASSLGDLWGTQYF

clone_size: .
v_call: TRBV28
j_call: TRBJ2-2
cdr3_aa: CATLQGSTGELFF

clone_size: .
v_call: TRBV6-5
j_call: TRBJ2-7
cdr3_aa: CASSYTSGDLYEQYF

clone_size: .
v_call: TRBV3-1
j_call: TRBJ2-2
cdr3_aa: CASKPPGQKAGELFF

clone_size: .
v_call: TRBV6-2/TRBV6-3
j_call: TRBJ2-7
cdr3_aa: CASSTTGPYEQYF

clone_size: .
v_call: TRBV7-3
j_call: TRBJ2-7
cdr3_aa: CASSKGSNSYEQYF

clone_size: .
v_call: TRBV7-9
j_call: TRBJ1-1
cdr3_aa: CASSSPDGVNTEAFF

clone_size: .
v_call: TRBV29-1
j_call: TRBJ1-1
cdr3_aa: CSETPGQGGTEAFF

clone_size: .
v_call: TRBV6-2/TRBV6-3
j_call: TRBJ2-7
cdr3_aa: CASSTTQGRLILGEQYF

clone_size: .
v_call: TRBV6-6
j_call: TRBJ2-1
cdr3_aa: CASSFREGAVEQFF

clone_size: .
v_call: TRBV12-5
j_call: TRBJ1-1
cdr3_aa: CASLWEANTEAFF

clone_size: .
v_call: TRBV7-6
j_call: TRBJ1-6
cdr3_aa: CASSLAVWEPSSYNSPLHF

clone_size: .
v_call: TRBV29-1
j_call: TRBJ2-3
cdr3_aa: CSVDGSTDTQYF

clone_size: .
v_call: TRBV29-1
j_call: TRBJ2-2
cdr3_aa: CSVVRGGNTGELFF

clone_size: .
v_call: TRBV9
j_call: TRBJ1-2
cdr3_aa: CASSEAREAGYTF

clone_size: .
v_call: TRBV10-3
j_call: TRBJ2-7
cdr3_aa: CAISESPSGAPHEQYF

clone_size: .
v_call: TRBV28
j_call: TRBJ2-7
cdr3_aa: CASSLGGGPYEQYF

clone_size: .
v_call: TRBV20-1
j_call: TRBJ2-7
cdr3_aa: CSARDWDSEGPYEQYF

clone_size: .
v_call: TRBV3-1
j_call: TRBJ2-1
cdr3_aa: CASSQGVDPYNEQFF

clone_size: .
v_call: TRBV6-5
j_call: TRBJ2-7
cdr3_aa: CASSYSGTSSEQYF

clone_size: .
v_call: TRBV6-5
j_call: TRBJ2-2
cdr3_aa: CASSWGGTGELFF

clone_size: .
v_call: TRBV21-1
j_call: TRBJ1-2
cdr3_aa: CASSKARGRGSNYGYTF

clone_size: .
v_call: TRBV20-1
j_call: TRBJ1-5
cdr3_aa: CSAYRDSNQPQHF

clone_size: .
v_call: TRBV29-1
j_call: TRBJ1-2
cdr3_aa: CSVEDSSIPRIYGYTF

clone_size: .
v_call: TRBV7-8
j_call: TRBJ2-3
cdr3_aa: CASSSRKLQGGTDTQYF

clone_size: medium-sized
v_call: TRBV7-2
j_call: TRBJ2-7
cdr3_aa: CASSLVSSGGAEQYF

clone_size: .
v_call: TRBV20-1
j_call: TRBJ2-2
cdr3_aa: CSTRQGGDTGELFF

clone_size: .
v_call: TRBV29-1
j_call: TRBJ2-7
cdr3_aa: CSVEAGPAEQYF

clone_size: .
v_call: TRBV6-7
j_call: TRBJ2-5
cdr3_aa: CASGQGLPRCQSIYQETQYF